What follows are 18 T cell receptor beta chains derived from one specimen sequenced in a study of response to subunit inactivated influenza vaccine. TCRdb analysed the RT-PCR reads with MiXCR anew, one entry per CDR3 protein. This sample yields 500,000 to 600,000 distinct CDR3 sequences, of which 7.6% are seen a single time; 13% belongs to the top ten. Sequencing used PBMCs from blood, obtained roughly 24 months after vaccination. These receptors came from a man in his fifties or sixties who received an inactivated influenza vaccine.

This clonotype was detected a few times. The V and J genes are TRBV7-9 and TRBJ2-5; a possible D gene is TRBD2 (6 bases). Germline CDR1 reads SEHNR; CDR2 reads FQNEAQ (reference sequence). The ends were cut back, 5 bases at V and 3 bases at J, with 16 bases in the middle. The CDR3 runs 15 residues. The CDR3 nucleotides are TGTGCCAGCAGCCCCCGCACCAGGAGGGAAGAGACCCAGTACTTC. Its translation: CASSPRTRREETQYF.

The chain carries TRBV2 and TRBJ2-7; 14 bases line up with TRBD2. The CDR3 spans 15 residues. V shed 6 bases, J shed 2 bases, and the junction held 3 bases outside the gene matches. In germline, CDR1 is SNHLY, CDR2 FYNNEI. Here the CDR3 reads CASRRTSGGTYEQYF. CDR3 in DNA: TGTGCCAGCAGGAGGACTAGCGGGGGGACCTACGAGCAGTACTTC.

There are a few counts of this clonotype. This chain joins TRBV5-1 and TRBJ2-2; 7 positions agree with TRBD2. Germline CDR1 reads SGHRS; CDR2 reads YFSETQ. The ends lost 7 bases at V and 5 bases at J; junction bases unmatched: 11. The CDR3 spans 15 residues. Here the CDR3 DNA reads TGCGCCAGCTCCCGTCGGGGGGAAGGGACCGGGGAGCTGTTTTTT. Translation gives CASSRRGEGTGELFF.

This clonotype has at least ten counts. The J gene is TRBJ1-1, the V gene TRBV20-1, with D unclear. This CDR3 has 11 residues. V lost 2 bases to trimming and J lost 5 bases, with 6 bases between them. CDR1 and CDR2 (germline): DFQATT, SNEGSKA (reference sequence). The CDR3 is CSARQETEAFF. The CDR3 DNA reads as TGCAGTGCTAGACAGGAAACTGAAGCTTTCTTT.

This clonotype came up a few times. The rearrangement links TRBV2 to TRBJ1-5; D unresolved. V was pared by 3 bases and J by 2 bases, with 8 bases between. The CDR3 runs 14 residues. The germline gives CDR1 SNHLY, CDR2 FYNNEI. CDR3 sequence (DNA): TGTGCCAGCAGTGACAGGTTCGGCAATCAGCCCCAGCATTTT. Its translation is CASSDRFGNQPQHF.

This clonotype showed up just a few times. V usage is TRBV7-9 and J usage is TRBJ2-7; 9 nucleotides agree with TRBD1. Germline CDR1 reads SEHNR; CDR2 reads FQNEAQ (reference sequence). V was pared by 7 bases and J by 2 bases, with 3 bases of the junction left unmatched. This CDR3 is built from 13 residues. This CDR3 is CASTDRGTYEQYF. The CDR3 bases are TGTGCCAGCACCGACAGGGGGACCTACGAGCAGTACTTC.

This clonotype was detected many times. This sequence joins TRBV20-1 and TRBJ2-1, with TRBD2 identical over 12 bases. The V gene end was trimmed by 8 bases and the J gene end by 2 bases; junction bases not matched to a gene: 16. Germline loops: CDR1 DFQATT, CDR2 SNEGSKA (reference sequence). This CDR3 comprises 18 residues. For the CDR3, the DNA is TGCAGTCCCATCTCACTAGCGGGGGGCCTCACGACCTACAATGAGCAGTTCTTC. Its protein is CSPISLAGGLTTYNEQFF.

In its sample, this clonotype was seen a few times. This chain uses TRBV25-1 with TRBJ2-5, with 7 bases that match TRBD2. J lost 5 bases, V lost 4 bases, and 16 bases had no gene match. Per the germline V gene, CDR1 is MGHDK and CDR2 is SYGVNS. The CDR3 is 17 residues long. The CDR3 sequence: CASSGHPGTGGLETQYF. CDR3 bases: TGTGCCAGCAGTGGTCACCCCGGGACGGGAGGTTTGGAGACCCAGTACTTC.

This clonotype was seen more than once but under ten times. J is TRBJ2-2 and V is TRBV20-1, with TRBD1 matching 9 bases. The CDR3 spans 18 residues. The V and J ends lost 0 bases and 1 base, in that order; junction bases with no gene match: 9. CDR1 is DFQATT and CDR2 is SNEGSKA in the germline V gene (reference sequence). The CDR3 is CSARDKPDRGKNTGELFF. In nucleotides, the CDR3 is TGCAGTGCTAGAGATAAACCGGACAGGGGCAAGAACACCGGGGAGCTGTTTTTT.

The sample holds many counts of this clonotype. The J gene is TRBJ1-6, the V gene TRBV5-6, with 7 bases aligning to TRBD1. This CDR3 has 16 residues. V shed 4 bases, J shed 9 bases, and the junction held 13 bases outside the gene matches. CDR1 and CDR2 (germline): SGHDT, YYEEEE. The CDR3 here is CASSLPSTGMASPLHF. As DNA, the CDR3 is TGTGCCAGCAGCCTACCTTCGACAGGGATGGCTTCACCCCTCCACTTT.

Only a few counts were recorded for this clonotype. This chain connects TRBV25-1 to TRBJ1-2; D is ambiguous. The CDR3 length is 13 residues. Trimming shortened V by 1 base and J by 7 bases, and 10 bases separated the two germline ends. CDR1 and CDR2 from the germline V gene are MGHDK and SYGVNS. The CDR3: CASSEFGNPGYTF. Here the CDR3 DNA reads TGTGCCAGCAGTGAATTTGGGAACCCTGGCTACACCTTC.

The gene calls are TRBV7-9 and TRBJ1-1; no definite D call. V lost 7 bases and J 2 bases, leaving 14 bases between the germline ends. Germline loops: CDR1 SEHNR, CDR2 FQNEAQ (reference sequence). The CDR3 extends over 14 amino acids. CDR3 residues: CASTGGPGNTEAFF. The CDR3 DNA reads TGTGCCAGCACCGGCGGGCCGGGAAACACTGAAGCTTTCTTT.

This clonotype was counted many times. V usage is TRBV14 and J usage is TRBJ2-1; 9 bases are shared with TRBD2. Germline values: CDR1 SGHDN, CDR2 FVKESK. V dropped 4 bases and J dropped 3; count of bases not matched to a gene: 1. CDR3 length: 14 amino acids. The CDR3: CASSPTSGYNEQFF. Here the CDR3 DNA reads TGTGCCAGCAGCCCGACTAGCGGCTACAATGAGCAGTTCTTC. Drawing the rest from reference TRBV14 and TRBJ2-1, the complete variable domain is EAGVTQFPSHSVIEKGQTVTLRCDPISGHDNLYWYRRVMGKEIKFLLHFVKESKQDESGMPNNRFLAERTGGTYSTLKVQPAELEDSGVYFCASSPTSGYNEQFFGPGTRLTVL.

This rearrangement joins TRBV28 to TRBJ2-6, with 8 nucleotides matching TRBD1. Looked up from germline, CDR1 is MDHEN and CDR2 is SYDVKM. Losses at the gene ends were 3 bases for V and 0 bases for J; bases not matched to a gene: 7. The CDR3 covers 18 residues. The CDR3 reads CASSFSGQAYSGANVLTF. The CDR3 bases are TGTGCCAGCAGTTTTTCGGGACAGGCCTACTCTGGGGCCAACGTCCTGACTTTC.

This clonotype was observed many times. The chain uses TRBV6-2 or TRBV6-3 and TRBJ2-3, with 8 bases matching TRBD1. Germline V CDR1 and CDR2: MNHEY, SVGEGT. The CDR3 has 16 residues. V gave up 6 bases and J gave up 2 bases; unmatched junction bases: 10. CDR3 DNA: TGTGCCAGCAGCAACAGGGGGACAGGAGCCACAGATACGCAGTATTTT. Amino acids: CASSNRGTGATDTQYF.

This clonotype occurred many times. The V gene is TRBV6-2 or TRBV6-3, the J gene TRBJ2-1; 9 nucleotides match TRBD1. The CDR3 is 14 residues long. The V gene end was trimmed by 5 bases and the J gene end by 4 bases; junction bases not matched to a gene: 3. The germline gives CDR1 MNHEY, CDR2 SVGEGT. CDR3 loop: CASSQTGGYNEQFF. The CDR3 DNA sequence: TGTGCCAGCAGTCAGACAGGGGGATACAATGAGCAGTTCTTC.

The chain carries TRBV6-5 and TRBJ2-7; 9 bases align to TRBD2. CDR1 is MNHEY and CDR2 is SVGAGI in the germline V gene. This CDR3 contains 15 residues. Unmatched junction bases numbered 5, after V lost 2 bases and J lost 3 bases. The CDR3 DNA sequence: TGTGCCAGCAGTTACCCTCCTAGCGGGAACTACGAGCAGTACTTC. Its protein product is CASSYPPSGNYEQYF.

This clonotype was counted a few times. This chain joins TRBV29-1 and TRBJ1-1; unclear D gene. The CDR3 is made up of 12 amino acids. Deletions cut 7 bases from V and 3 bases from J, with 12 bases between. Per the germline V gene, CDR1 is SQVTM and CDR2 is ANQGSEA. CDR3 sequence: CSAHNWDTEAFF. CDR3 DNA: TGCAGCGCTCACAACTGGGACACTGAAGCTTTCTTT.